What follows are 10 T cell receptor beta chains derived from one specimen sequenced in a study of blood T cell repertoires in COVID-19. TCRdb's table, derived via immunoSEQ multiplex PCR, lists solely in-frame clones and lacks some. This repertoire shows hundreds of thousands of clones, roughly nine tenths found once; its top ten account for just under 3%. Sequencing used PBMCs or T cells enriched from blood (not recorded which). The source of these receptors is a woman in her thirties who had recovered from COVID-19.

This chain joins TRBV19 and TRBJ2-7, with D maybe TRBD2 (5 bases). CDR1 is LNHDA, CDR2 SQIVND, per germline (reference sequence). The CDR3 contains 16 residues. The germline V and J ends were trimmed by 7 bases and 3 bases, with 22 bases remaining between them. As DNA, the CDR3 is TGTGCCAGTACCCCCGGACCCGGGGTGGCGTTCTACGAGCAGTACTTC. Translated: CASTPGPGVAFYEQYF. Variable domain in full (rest from reference TRBV19 and TRBJ2-7): DGGITQSPKYLFRKEGQNVTLSCEQNLNHDAMYWYRQDPGQGLRLIYYSQIVNDFQKGDIAEGYSVSREKKESFPLTVTSAQKNPTAFYLCASTPGPGVAFYEQYFGPGTRLTVT.

The genes are TRBV5-5 and TRBJ2-2; D uncertain. V lost 1 base to trimming and J lost 0 bases, with 10 bases between them. There are 16 residues in the CDR3. Germline CDR1 and CDR2: SGHKS and YYEKEE (reference sequence). This CDR3 reads CASSLTRIPNTGELFF. The CDR3 DNA reads as TGTGCCAGCAGCTTGACTCGTATCCCGAACACCGGGGAGCTGTTTTTT.

This clone was seen once. The chain has TRBV4-1 and TRBJ2-7; 7 nucleotides match TRBD2. This CDR3 is 15 amino acids long. The germline gives CDR1 MGHRA, CDR2 YSYEKL. Germline trimming cut 1 base from V and 0 bases from J; bases unmatched to any gene: 3. CDR3 residues: CASSQVPGGSYEQYF. As DNA, the CDR3 is TGCGCCAGCAGCCAAGTCCCGGGAGGCTCCTACGAGCAGTACTTC.

The chain has TRBV19 and TRBJ1-1; D unclear. Germline CDR1 reads LNHDA; CDR2 reads SQIVND (reference sequence). The CDR3 consists of 12 residues. V dropped 10 bases and J dropped 0 bases, with 9 bases sitting between them. The CDR3 coding sequence is TGTGCCACCCAGGATCTGAACACTGAAGCTTTCTTT. Protein: CATQDLNTEAFF.

J is TRBJ2-1 and V is TRBV27; 7 bases map to TRBD1. The length of the CDR3 is 18 residues. Germline CDR1 and CDR2: MNHEY and SMNVEV (reference sequence). V lost 6 bases, J lost 5 bases, and 19 bases stayed unmatched. The chain's CDR3 is CASSRLHRDSETHNEQFF. As DNA, the CDR3 is TGTGCCAGCAGCCGTCTGCACCGGGACAGCGAAACCCACAATGAGCAGTTCTTC.

This sequence joins TRBV19 and TRBJ2-7; 9 bases match TRBD2. The CDR3 runs to 13 residues. Germline V gene data show CDR1 as LNHDA and CDR2 as SQIVND (reference sequence). V lost 8 bases to trimming and J lost 2 bases; unmatched junction nucleotides: 4. The CDR3 sequence: CASGSSGAYEQYF. CDR3 bases: TGTGCCAGTGGATCTAGCGGGGCCTACGAGCAGTACTTC.

This clone was detected only a few times. This chain joins TRBV5-1 and TRBJ2-1; 9 bases agree with TRBD2. The CDR3 loop spans 15 amino acids. The V gene's germline CDR1 is SGHRS and CDR2 YFSETQ. Germline trimming cut 0 bases from V and 7 bases from J; bases unmatched to any gene: 5. The CDR3 spells CASSLGAGGVNEQFF. Here the CDR3 DNA reads TGCGCCAGCAGCTTGGGAGCGGGGGGAGTGAATGAGCAGTTCTTC.

The rearrangement joins TRBV27 to TRBJ2-7, with 9 positions matching TRBD1. Germline V gives CDR1 MNHEY, CDR2 SMNVEV (reference sequence). J was trimmed by 2 bases and V by 5 bases; bases with no gene match: 7. CDR3 size: 15 residues. CDR3 sequence: CASSPRTGAPYEQYF. In DNA, the CDR3 is TGTGCCAGCAGTCCTAGGACAGGGGCGCCCTACGAGCAGTACTTC.

The rearrangement uses TRBV6-5 and TRBJ2-5; D is possibly TRBD1 (5 bases). Germline CDR1 and CDR2: MNHEY and SVGAGI. Trimming cost V 5 bases and J 5 bases, with 15 bases left between them. The CDR3 covers 14 residues. CDR3 region: CASSRPGFGETQYF. In DNA, the CDR3 is TGTGCCAGCAGTAGACCAGGGTTTGGGGAGACCCAGTACTTC.

The count of this clone is one. The chain carries TRBV19 and TRBJ1-2, with 8 bases fitting TRBD1. The CDR3 has 15 amino acids. V lost 9 bases and J lost 5; bases outside the gene matches: 14. The germline V gene encodes CDR1 LNHDA and CDR2 SQIVND (reference sequence). CDR3 nucleotides: TGTGCCAGCCGTACTTTTACAGGGGGAGTTTATGGCTACACCTTC. Protein: CASRTFTGGVYGYTF.